This T cell receptor (beta chain) came from a study of Ad26.COV2.S vaccination and SARS-CoV-2 variants. In the study overall: The study gave Ad26.COV2.S intramuscularly, once or twice 56 days apart.

Produced via immunoSEQ multiplex PCR; TCRdb's table is partial and in-frame only. Among around 500,000 clones listed, 89% were seen once. Treatment described: some 19 received Ad26.COV2.S at low or high dose, single or two shots; about 5 received placebo; per-sample allocation not given. Following the first vaccine or placebo injection, samples were taken on day 63. Aged 18-55 years, donor was enrolled in Boston in 2020. Germline values: CDR1 SGHTA, CDR2 FQGTGA. This CDR3 is built from 16 residues. J gave up 10 bases and V 5 bases, and 10 bases lay outside the gene matches. This specimen consisted of peripheral blood, obtained in a trial of Ad26.COV2.S vaccine versus placebo. The sequence derives from a person between 18 and 60 years old who received the Ad26.COV2.S COVID-19 vaccine or a placebo. V usage is TRBV7-3 and J usage is TRBJ2-1; 14 bases fit TRBD2. The CDR3 region is CASSPGGTSGREEQFF. The CDR3 nucleotides read TGTGCCAGCAGCCCAGGAGGGACTAGCGGGAGAGAGGAGCAGTTCTTC.